This TCR beta chain was recorded in a study of T-cell memory formation after mild COVID-19. TCR alpha and TCR beta cDNA libraries carrying sample barcodes and UMIs came from 5'RACE with constant-segment primers. TCRdb itself ran the 5' RACE reads through MiXCR, one entry per CDR3 protein. Among hundreds of thousands of distinct CDR3 sequences listed, around a quarter were seen once. Concerning this clonotype itself: Antigen unknown.

Germline assignment: CDR1 SGHRS and CDR2 YFSETQ. Trimming took off 4 bases at V and 2 bases at J, with 12 bases between the two ends. The CDR3 runs to 14 residues. Overall study findings and caveats: Clones that contracted from day 15 to 85 had balanced CD4/CD8; later expanders were CD4+ biased.

V is TRBV5-1 and J is TRBJ1-2; D might be TRBD1 (6 bases). The origin of this receptor is an adult woman who had mild COVID-19 (a few samples of this study predate the infection). Cell type and time point are not known. The specimen was PBMCs or a T cell subset sorted from them (not recorded which). CDR3 DNA: TGCGCCAGCAGCGGCGACAGGCCGAACTATGGCTACACCTTC. This codes for CASSGDRPNYGYTF.